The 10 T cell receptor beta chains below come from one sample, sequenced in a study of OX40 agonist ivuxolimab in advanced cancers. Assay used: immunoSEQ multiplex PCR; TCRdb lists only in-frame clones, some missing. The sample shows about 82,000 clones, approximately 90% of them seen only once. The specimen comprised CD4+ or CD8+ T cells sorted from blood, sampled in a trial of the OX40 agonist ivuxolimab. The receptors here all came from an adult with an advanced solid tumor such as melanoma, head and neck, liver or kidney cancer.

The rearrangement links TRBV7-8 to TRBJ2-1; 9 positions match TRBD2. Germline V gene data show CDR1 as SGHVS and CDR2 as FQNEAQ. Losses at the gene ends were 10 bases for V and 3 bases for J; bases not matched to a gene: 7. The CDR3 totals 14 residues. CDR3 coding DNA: TGTGCCACCCGACCTAGCGGGGTCTACAATGAGCAGTTCTTC. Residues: CATRPSGVYNEQFF.

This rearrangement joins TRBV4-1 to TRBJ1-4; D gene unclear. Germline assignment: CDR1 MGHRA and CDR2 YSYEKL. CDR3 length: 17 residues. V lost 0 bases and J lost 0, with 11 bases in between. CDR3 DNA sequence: TGCGCCAGCAGCCAAGAGGAAGTTTCAGCAACTAATGAAAAACTGTTTTTT. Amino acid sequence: CASSQEEVSATNEKLFF.

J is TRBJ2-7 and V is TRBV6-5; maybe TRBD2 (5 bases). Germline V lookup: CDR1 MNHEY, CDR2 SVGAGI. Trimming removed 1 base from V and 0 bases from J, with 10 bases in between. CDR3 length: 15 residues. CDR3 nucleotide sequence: TGTGCCAGCAGTTACTACGGGGATAACTCCTACGAGCAGTACTTC. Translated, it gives CASSYYGDNSYEQYF.

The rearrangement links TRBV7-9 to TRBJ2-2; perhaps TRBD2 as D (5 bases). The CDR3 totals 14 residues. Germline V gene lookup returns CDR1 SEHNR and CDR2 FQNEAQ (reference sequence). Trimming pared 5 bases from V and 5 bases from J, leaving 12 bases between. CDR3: CASSPGVYTGELFF. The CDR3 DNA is TGTGCCAGCAGCCCCGGGGTTTATACCGGGGAGCTGTTTTTT. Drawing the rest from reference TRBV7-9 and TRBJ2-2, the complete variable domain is DTGVSQNPRHKITKRGQNVTFRCDPISEHNRLYWYRQTLGQGPEFLTYFQNEAQLEKSRLLSDRFSAERPKGSFSTLEIQRTEQGDSAMYLCASSPGVYTGELFFGEGSRLTVL.

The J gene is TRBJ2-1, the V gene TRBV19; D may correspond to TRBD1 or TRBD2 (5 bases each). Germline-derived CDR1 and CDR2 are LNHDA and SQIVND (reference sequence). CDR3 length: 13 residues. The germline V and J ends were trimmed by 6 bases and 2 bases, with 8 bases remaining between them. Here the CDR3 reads CASSPGPYNEQFF. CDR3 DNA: TGTGCCAGTAGCCCGGGACCCTACAATGAGCAGTTCTTC.

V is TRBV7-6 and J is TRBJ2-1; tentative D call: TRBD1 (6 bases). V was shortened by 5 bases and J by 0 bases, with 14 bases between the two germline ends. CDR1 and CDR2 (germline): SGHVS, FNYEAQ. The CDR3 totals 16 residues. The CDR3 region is CASSQPTGSSYNEQFF. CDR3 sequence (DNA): TGTGCCAGCAGCCAACCGACAGGAAGCTCCTACAATGAGCAGTTCTTC.

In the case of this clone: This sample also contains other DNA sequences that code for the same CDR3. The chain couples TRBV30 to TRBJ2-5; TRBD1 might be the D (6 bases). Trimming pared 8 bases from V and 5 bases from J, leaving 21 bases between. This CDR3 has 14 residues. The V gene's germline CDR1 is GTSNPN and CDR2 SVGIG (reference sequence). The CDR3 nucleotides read TGTGCCACTTACCACAGGGCAGGGGTGGAGACCCAGTACTTC. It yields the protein CATYHRAGVETQYF.

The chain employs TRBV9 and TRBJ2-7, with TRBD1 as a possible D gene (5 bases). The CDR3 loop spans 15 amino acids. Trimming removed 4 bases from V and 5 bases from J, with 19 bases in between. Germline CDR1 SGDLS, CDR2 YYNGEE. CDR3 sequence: CASSPQITTVNEQYF. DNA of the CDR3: TGTGCCAGCAGCCCTCAAATTACGACAGTTAACGAGCAGTACTTC.

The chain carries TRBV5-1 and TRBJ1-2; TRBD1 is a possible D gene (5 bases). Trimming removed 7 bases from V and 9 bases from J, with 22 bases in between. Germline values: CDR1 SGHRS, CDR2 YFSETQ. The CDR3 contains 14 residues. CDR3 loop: CASFREGGDQSYTF. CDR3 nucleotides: TGCGCCAGCTTCCGTGAGGGAGGGGATCAGAGCTACACCTTC.

CDR3 residues: CASSYLGRQPQHF. CDR3 DNA: TGTGCCAGCAGTTACCTCGGACGGCAGCCCCAGCATTTT. The chain employs TRBV6-5 and TRBJ1-5; no definite D call. CDR1 is MNHEY, CDR2 SVGAGI, per germline. This CDR3 is built from 13 residues. Trimming stripped 2 bases from V and 7 bases from J, with 9 bases between.